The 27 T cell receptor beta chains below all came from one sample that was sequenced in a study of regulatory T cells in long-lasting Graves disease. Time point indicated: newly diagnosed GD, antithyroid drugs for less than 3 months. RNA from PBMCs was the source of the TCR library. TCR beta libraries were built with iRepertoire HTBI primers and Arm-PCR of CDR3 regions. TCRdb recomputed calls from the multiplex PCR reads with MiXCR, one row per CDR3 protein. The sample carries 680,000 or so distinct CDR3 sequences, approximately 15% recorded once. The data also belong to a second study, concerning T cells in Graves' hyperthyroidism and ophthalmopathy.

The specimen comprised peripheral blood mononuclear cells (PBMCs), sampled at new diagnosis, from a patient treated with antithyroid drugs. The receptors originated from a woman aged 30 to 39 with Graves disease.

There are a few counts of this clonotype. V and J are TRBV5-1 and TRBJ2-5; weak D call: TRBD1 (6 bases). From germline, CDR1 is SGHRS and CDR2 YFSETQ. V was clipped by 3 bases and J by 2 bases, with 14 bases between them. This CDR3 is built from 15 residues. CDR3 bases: TGCGCCAGCAGCTCCCGGACAGATCGACAAGAGACCCAGTACTTC. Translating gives CASSSRTDRQETQYF.

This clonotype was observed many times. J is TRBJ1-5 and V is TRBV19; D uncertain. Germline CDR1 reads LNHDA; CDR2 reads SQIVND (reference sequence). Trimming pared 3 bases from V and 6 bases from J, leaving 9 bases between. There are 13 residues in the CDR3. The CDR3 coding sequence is TGTGCCAGTAGTATCCTAGAGGGTCAGCCCCAGCATTTT. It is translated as CASSILEGQPQHF.

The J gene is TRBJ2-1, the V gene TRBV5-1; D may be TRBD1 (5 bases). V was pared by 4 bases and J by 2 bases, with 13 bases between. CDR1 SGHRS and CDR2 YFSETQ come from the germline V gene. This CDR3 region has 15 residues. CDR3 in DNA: TGCGCCAGCAGCGGAAAAGTAGGGGCCTACAATGAGCAGTTCTTC. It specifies CASSGKVGAYNEQFF. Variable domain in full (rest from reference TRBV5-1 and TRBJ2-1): KAGVTQTPRYLIKTRGQQVTLSCSPISGHRSVSWYQQTPGQGLQFLFEYFSETQRNKGNFPGRFSGRQFSNSRSEMNVSTLELGDSALYLCASSGKVGAYNEQFFGPGTRLTVL.

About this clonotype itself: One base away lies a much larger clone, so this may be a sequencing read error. The CDR3 spells CVSSYLEVPSGSSYEQYF. For the CDR3, the DNA is TGTGTCAGCAGTTACTTGGAAGTTCCTAGCGGGAGCTCCTACGAGCAGTACTTC. The chain joins TRBV6-8 to TRBJ2-7, with 10 bases lining up with TRBD2. The CDR3 runs to 18 residues. Germline V lookup: CDR1 MNHGY, CDR2 SAAAGT.

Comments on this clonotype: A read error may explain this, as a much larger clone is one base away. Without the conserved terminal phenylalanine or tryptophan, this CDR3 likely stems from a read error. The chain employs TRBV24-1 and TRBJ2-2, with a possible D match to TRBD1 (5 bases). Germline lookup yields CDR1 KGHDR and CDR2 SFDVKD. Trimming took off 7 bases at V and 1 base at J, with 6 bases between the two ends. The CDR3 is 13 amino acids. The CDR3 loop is CATRTENTGELFS. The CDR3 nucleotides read TGTGCCACCAGGACAGAGAACACCGGGGAGCTGTTTTCT.

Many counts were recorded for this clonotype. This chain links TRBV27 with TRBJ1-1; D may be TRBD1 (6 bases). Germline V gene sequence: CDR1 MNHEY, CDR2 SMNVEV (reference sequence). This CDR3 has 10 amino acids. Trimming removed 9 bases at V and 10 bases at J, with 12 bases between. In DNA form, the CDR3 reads TGTGCCAGTAGGGGGGGGGGAGCTTTCTTT. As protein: CASRGGGAFF.

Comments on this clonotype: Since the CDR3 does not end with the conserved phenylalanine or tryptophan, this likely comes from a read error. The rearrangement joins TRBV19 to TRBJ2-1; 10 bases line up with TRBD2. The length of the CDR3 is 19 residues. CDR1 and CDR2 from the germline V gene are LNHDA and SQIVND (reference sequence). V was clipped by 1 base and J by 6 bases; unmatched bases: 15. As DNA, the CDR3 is TGTGCCAGTAGTATAGTCTTCGGGGGAGCGGGAGGGCCTGGCAATGAGCAGTTCCTC. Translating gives CASSIVFGGAGGPGNEQFL.

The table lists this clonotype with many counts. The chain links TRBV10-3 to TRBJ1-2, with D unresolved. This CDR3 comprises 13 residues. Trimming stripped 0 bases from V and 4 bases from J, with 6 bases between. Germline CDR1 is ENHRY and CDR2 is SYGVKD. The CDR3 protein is CAISESGPYGYTF. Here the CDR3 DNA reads TGTGCCATCAGTGAGTCGGGCCCCTATGGCTACACCTTC.

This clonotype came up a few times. CDR3 sequence reads: CASSASTGRAGELFF. The CDR3 nucleotides read TGTGCCAGCAGCGCCTCGACAGGGCGCGCCGGGGAGCTGTTTTTT. The chain uses TRBV9 and TRBJ2-2; 7 positions agree with TRBD1. With V trimmed by 3 bases and J by 6 bases, 8 bases remained unmatched. This CDR3 has 15 amino acids. The germline V gene encodes CDR1 SGDLS and CDR2 YYNGEE.

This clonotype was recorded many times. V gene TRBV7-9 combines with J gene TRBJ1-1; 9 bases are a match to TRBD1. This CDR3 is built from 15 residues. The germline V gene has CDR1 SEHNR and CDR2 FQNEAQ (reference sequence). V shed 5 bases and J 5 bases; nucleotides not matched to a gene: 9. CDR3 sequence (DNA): TGTGCCAGCAGCACCTCCGGGACAGGGAGGACTGAAGCTTTCTTT. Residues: CASSTSGTGRTEAFF. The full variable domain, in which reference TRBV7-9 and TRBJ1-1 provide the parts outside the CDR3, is DTGVSQNPRHKITKRGQNVTFRCDPISEHNRLYWYRQTLGQGPEFLTYFQNEAQLEKSRLLSDRFSAERPKGSFSTLEIQRTEQGDSAMYLCASSTSGTGRTEAFFGQGTRLTVV.

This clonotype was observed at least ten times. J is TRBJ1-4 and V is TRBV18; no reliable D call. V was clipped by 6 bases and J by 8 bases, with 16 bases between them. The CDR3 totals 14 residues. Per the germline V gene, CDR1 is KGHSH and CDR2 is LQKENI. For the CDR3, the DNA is TGTGCCAGCTCGCCTCAGGTGCAGAGGGAAAAACTGTTTTTT. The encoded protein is CASSPQVQREKLFF.

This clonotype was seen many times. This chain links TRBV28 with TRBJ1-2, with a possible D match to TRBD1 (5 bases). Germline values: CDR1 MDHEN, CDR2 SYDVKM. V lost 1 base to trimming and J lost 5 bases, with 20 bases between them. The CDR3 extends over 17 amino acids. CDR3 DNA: TGTGCCAGCAGTTTATCGGGCACAGGCGGGTGGTTTTATGGCTACACCTTC. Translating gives CASSLSGTGGWFYGYTF.

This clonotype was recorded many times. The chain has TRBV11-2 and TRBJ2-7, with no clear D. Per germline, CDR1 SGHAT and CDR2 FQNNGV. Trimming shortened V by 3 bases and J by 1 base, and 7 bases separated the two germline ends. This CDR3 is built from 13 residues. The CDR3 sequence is CASSFSRSYEQYF. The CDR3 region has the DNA TGTGCCAGCAGCTTTTCCAGGTCCTACGAGCAGTACTTC.

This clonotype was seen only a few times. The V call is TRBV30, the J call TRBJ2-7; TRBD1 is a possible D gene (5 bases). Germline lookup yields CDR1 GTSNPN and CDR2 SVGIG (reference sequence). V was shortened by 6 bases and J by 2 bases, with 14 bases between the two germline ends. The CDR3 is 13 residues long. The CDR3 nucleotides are TGTGCCTGCAGACGTACAGGTGCCTACGAGCAGTACTTC. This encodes CACRRTGAYEQYF.

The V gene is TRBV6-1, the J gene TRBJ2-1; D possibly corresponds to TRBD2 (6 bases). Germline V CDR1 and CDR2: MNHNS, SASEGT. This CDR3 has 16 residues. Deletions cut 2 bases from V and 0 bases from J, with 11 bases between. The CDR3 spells CASSEQGGSSYNEQFF. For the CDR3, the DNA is TGTGCCAGCAGTGAACAGGGAGGCTCCTCCTACAATGAGCAGTTCTTC.

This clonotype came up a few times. CDR3 sequence reads: CASKGLAGTDTQYF. In nucleotides, the CDR3 is TGTGCCAGCAAGGGACTAGCGGGCACAGATACGCAGTATTTT. The chain recombines TRBV28 with TRBJ2-3; TRBD2 matches at 11 bases. CDR3 size: 14 residues. The J segment lost 1 base and the V segment lost 7 bases, leaving 1 base of the junction unmatched. Germline lookup yields CDR1 MDHEN and CDR2 SYDVKM.

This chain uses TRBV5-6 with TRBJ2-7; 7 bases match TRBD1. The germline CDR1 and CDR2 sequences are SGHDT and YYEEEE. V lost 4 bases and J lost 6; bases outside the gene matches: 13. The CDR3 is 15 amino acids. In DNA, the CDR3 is TGTGCCAGCAGCCAGGGGACAGCTTCACGCGCCGAGCAGTACTTC. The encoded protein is CASSQGTASRAEQYF.

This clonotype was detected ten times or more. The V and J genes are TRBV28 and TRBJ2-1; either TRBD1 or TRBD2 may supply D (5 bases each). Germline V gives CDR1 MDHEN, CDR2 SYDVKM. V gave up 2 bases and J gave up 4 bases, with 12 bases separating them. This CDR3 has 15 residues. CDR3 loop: CASSLRGAGYNEQFF. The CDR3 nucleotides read TGTGCCAGCAGTTTACGAGGGGCCGGGTACAATGAGCAGTTCTTC.

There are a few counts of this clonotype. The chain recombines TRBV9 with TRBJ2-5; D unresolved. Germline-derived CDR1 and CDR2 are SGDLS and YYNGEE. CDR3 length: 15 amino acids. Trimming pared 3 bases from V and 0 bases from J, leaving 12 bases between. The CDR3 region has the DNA TGTGCCAGCAGCGCCGAAGACGGATACCAAGAGACCCAGTACTTC. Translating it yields CASSAEDGYQETQYF.

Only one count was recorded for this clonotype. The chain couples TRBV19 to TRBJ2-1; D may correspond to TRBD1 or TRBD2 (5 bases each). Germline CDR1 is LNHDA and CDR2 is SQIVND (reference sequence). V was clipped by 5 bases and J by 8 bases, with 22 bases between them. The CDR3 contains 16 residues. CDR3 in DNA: TGTGCCAGTAGTCCGCGCCGGGGCCGCCTGGCGGATGAGCAGTTCTTC. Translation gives CASSPRRGRLADEQFF.

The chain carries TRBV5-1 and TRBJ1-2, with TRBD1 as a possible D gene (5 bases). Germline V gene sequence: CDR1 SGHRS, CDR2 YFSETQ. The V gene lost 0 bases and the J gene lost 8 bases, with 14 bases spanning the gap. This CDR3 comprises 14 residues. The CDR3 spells CASSLAVQGSGYTF. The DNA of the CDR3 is TGCGCCAGCAGCTTGGCCGTGCAGGGAAGCGGCTACACCTTC.

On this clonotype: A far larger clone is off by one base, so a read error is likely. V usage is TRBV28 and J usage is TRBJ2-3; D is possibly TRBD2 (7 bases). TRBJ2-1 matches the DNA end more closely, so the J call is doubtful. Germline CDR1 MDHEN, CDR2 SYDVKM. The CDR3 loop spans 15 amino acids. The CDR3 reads CASSFPTGGSYEQFF. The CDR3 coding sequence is TGTGCCAGCAGCTTCCCGACGGGGGGCTCCTACGAGCAGTTCTTC.

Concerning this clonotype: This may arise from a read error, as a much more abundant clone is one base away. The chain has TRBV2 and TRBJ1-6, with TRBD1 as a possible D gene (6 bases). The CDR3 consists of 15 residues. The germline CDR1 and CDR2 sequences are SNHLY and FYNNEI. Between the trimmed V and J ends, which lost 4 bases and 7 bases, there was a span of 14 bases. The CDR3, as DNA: TGTGCCAGCAGTGTGGAGGGGGTTGGAAATTCACCCCTCCACTTT. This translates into CASSVEGVGNSPLHF.

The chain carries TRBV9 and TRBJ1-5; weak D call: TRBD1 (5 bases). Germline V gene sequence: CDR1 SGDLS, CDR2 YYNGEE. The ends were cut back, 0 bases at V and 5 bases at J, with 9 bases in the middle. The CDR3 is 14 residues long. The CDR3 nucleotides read TGTGCCAGCAGCGTAGGGGACGGGGATCAGCCCCAGCATTTT. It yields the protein CASSVGDGDQPQHF.

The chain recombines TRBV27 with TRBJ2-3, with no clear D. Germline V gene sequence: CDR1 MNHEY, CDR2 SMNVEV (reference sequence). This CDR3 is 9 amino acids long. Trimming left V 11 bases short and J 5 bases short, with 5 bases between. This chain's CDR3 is CAVGDTQYF. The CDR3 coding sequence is TGTGCCGTCGGAGATACGCAGTATTTT.

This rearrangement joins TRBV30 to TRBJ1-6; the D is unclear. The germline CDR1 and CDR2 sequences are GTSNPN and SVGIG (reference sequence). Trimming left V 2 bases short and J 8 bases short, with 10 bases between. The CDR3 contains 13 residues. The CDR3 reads CAWSISRDSPLHF. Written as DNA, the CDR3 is TGTGCCTGGAGTATCTCGCGGGATTCACCCCTCCACTTT.

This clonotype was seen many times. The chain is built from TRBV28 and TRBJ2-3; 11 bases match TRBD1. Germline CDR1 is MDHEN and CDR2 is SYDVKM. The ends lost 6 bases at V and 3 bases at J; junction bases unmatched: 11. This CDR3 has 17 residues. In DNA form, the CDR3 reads TGTGCCAGCAGCCCGGCGTCGGGGACAGGGGGGACAGATACGCAGTATTTT. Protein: CASSPASGTGGTDTQYF.